This is a list of T cell receptor beta chains from one sample in a study of blood T cell repertoires in COVID-19. Method: immunoSEQ multiplex PCR; TCRdb's copy keeps in-frame clones and lacks some. The sample has a few hundred thousand clones, around 83% seen once. The source material was PBMCs or T cells enriched from blood (not recorded which). These receptors were taken from a woman in her forties or fifties who had recovered from COVID-19. CDR3s include the opening cysteine and the closing phenylalanine or tryptophan. The D gene is left open where the match is weak. Size tells how often a clone was seen (once, few, many) or the class of an expanded clone, and some rows leave it out.

D	V	J	size	DNA	CDR3
-	TRBV29-1	TRBJ1-1	-	TGCAGCGTTGGACTTCCGAGGGCTGAAGCTTTCTTT	CSVGLPRAEAFF
-	TRBV18	TRBJ2-1	-	TGTGCCAGCTCGCCACCCTTAGCGCATCATGAGCAGTTCTTC	CASSPPLAHHEQFF
TRBD1	TRBV7-2	TRBJ1-2	-	TGTGCCAGCAGCACCGACAGGGGGGGCGGCTACACCTTC	CASSTDRGGGYTF
-	TRBV25-1	TRBJ1-4	few	TGTGCCAGCAGTCGGAATGAAAAACTGTTTTTT	CASSRNEKLFF
TRBD1	TRBV27	TRBJ1-6	-	TGTGCCAGCAGTACCGACAGGGGTTCACCCCTCCACTTT	CASSTDRGSPLHF
-	TRBV4-1	TRBJ1-1	few	TGCGCCAGCAGCCAAGAAGGCTCCCGGACAGAGAGGGCTTTCTTT	CASSQEGSRTERAFF
TRBD1	TRBV28	TRBJ1-5	-	TGTGCCAGCAGTATGCGGACAGGGACGTTTAGTCCCCAGCATTTT	CASSMRTGTFSPQHF
TRBD1	TRBV29-1	TRBJ1-2	once	TGCAGCGTACGGACAGGGGGTGGAGGCTACACCTTC	CSVRTGGGGYTF
-	TRBV29-1	TRBJ1-2	-	TGCAGCGTCCTGACTCTTCCTGGCTACACCTTC	CSVLTLPGYTF
-	TRBV28	TRBJ1-5	-	TGTGCCAGCAGACCAGGGTCACTATACAATCAGCCCCAGCATTTT	CASRPGSLYNQPQHF
TRBD1	TRBV27	TRBJ1-1	-	TGTGCCAGCAGTTCATCCTCAACAGGGACAGCCACTGAAGCTTTCTTT	CASSSSSTGTATEAFF
TRBD1	TRBV5-6	TRBJ1-5	-	TGTGCCAGCAGCAAATGGGACAGACCCAATCAGCCCCAGCATTTT	CASSKWDRPNQPQHF
-	TRBV13	TRBJ1-4	once	TGTGCCAGCAGCTACAGGACACAGGGTGATGAAAAACTGTTTTTT	CASSYRTQGDEKLFF
-	TRBV5-1	TRBJ1-1	-	TGCGCCAGCAGCTTGGCCCAGGTCTCGAACACTGAAGCTTTCTTT	CASSLAQVSNTEAFF
-	TRBV4-2	TRBJ2-2	few	TGTGCCAGCAGCCCCCTTAGACTAGGCCTTTTAGACACCGGGGAGCTGTTTTTT	CASSPLRLGLLDTGELFF
TRBD1	TRBV6-5	TRBJ1-6	-	TGTGCCAGCAGACAAGCGACAGGGGGAGCTTCACCCCTCCACTTT	CASRQATGGASPLHF
-	TRBV28	TRBJ1-2	-	TGTGCCAGCAGGGGGCTTTTGCCCTATGGCTACACCTTC	CASRGLLPYGYTF
-	TRBV6-2/TRBV6-3	TRBJ2-2	-	TGTGCCAGCAGTTACTCGGTCGAGGACACCGGGGAGCTGTTTTTT	CASSYSVEDTGELFF
TRBD1	TRBV6-6	TRBJ1-6	-	TGTGCCAGCAGCAGGACCCGACAGGGTCATAATTCACCCCTCCACTTT	CASSRTRQGHNSPLHF
-	TRBV6-5	TRBJ1-2	-	TGTGCCAGCAGTACCCGGGACAAAGCTGTGTATGGCTACACCTTC	CASSTRDKAVYGYTF
-	TRBV19	TRBJ1-1	-	TGTGCCAGTAGTATAGCCTTCGTCCACAGGGTTTCCTCTGAAGCTTTCTTT	CASSIAFVHRVSSEAFF
-	TRBV11-1	TRBJ1-1	-	TGTGCCAGCAGCCCACCCAACAGACAGAACACTGAAGCTTTCTTT	CASSPPNRQNTEAFF
TRBD1	TRBV5-5	TRBJ1-1	once	TGTGCCAGCAGCTTTCAGCAGGGGGCGGGGTGGAGGACTGAAGCTTTCTTT	CASSFQQGAGWRTEAFF
TRBD2	TRBV2	TRBJ2-5	-	TGTGCCAGCAGTGCGAGAAATCTAGCGGGGGGGCCATTTTGGGAGACCCAGTACTTC	CASSARNLAGGPFWETQYF
-	TRBV7-6	TRBJ1-1	-	TGTGCCAGCAGCTTCAGTTCCGTCACTGAAGCTTTCTTT	CASSFSSVTEAFF
-	TRBV5-6	TRBJ2-3	-	TGTGCCAGCAGCAGAGAACCCACAGATACGCAGTATTTT	CASSREPTDTQYF